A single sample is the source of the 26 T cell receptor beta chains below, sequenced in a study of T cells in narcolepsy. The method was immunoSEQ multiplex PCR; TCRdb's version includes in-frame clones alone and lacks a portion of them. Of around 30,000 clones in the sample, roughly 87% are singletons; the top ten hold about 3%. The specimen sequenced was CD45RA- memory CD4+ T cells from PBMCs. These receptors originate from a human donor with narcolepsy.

The CDR3 coding sequence is TGTGCCAGCAGCCGTGACAGGCCCTATAATTCACCCCTCCACTTT. It translates to CASSRDRPYNSPLHF. The chain has TRBV7-6 and TRBJ1-6; TRBD1 might be the D (6 bases). The CDR3 covers 15 residues. V was shortened by 5 bases and J by 2 bases, with 10 bases between the two germline ends. Germline values: CDR1 SGHVS, CDR2 FNYEAQ. The complete variable domain, with remaining parts taken from reference TRBV7-6 and TRBJ1-6, reads GAGVSQSPRYKVTKRGQDVALRCDPISGHVSLYWYRQALGQGPEFLTYFNYEAQQDKSGLPNDRFSAERPEGSISTLTIQRTEQRDSAMYRCASSRDRPYNSPLHFGNGTRLTVT.

This chain's CDR3 is CAIDGVGRINQPQHF. In DNA, the CDR3 is TGTGCCATCGACGGGGTAGGACGGATAAATCAGCCCCAGCATTTT. The chain is built from TRBV10-3 and TRBJ1-5; no reliable D call. Germline CDR1 is ENHRY and CDR2 is SYGVKD. Trimming took off 8 bases at V and 4 bases at J, with 18 bases between the two ends. The CDR3 covers 15 residues.

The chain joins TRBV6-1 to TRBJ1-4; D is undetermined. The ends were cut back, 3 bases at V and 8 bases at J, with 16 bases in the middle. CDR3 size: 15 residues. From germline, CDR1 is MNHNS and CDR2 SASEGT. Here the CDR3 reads CASSDSLLGREKLFF. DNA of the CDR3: TGTGCCAGCAGTGACAGCCTGCTAGGTCGGGAAAAACTGTTTTTT.

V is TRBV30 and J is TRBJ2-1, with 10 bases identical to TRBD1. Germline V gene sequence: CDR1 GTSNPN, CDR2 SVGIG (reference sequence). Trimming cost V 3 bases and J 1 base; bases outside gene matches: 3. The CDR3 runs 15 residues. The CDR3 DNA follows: TGTGCCTGGAGAGGACAGGGGGTATCCTACAATGAGCAGTTCTTC. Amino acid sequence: CAWRGQGVSYNEQFF. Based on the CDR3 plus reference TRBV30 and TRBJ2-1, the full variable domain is SQTIHQWPATLVQPVGSPLSLECTVEGTSNPNLYWYRQAAGRGLQLLFYSVGIGQISSEVPQNLSASRPQDRQFILSSKKLLLSDSGFYLCAWRGQGVSYNEQFFGPGTRLTVL.

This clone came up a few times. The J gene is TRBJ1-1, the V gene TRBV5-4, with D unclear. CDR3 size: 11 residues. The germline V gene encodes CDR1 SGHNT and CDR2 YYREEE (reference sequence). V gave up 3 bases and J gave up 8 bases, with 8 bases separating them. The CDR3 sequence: CASSSRAEAFF. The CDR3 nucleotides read TGTGCCAGCAGCTCCCGGGCAGAAGCTTTCTTT.

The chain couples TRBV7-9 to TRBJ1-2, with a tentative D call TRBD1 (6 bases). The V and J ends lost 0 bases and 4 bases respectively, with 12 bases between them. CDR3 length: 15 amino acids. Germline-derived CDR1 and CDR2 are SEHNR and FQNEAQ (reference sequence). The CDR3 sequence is CASSLAQGTSYGYTF. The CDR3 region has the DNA TGTGCCAGCAGCTTAGCACAGGGAACTTCCTATGGCTACACCTTC. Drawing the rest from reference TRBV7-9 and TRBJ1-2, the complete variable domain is DTGVSQNPRHKITKRGQNVTFRCDPISEHNRLYWYRQTLGQGPEFLTYFQNEAQLEKSRLLSDRFSAERPKGSFSTLEIQRTEQGDSAMYLCASSLAQGTSYGYTFGSGTRLTVV.

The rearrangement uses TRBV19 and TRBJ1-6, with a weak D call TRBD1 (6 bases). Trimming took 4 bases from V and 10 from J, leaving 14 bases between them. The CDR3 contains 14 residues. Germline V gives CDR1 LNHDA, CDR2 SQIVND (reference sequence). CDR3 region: CASSKAGDDSPLHF. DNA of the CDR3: TGTGCCAGTAGTAAAGCAGGGGACGACTCACCCCTCCACTTT.

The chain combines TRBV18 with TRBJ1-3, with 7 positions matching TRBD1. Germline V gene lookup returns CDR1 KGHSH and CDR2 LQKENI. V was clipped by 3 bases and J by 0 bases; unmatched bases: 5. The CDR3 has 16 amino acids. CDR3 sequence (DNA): TGTGCCAGCTCACCGACGGACAGGACCTCTGGAAACACCATATATTTT. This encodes CASSPTDRTSGNTIYF.

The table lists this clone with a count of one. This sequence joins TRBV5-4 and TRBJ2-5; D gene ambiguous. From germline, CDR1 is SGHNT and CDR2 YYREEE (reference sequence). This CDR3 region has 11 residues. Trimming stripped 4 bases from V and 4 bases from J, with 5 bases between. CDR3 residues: CASSLRETQYF. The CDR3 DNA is TGTGCCAGCAGCCTCAGAGAGACCCAGTACTTC.

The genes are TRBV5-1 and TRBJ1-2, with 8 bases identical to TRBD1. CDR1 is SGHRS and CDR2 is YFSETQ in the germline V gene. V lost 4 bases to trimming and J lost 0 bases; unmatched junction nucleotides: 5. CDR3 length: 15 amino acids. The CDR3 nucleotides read TGCGCCAGCAGCGACCACAGGGGGACTAACTATGGCTACACCTTC. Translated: CASSDHRGTNYGYTF.

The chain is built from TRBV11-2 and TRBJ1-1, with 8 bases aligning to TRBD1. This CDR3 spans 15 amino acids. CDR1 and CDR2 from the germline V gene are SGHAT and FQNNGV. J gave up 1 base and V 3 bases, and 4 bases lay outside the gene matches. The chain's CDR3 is CASSFTGGGNTEAFF. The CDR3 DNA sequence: TGTGCCAGCAGCTTTACAGGGGGAGGGAACACTGAAGCTTTCTTT.

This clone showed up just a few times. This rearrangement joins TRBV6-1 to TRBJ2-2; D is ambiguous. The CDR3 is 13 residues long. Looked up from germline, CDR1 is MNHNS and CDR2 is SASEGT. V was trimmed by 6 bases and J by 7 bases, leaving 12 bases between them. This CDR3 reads CASSDRQDGELFF. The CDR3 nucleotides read TGTGCCAGCAGCGACCGACAAGACGGGGAGCTGTTTTTT.

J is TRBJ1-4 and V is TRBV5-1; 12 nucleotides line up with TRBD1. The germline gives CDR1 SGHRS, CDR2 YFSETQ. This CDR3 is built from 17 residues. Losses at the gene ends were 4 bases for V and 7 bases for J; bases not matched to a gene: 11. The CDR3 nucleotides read TGCGCCAGCAGCGCTTCCGGGACAGGGGGCGCAGGTGAAAAACTGTTTTTT. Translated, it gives CASSASGTGGAGEKLFF.

This CDR3 reads CASSTRTGGSSYNSPLHF. Written as DNA, the CDR3 is TGTGCCAGCAGCACTCGGACAGGGGGAAGCTCCTATAATTCACCCCTCCACTTT. The rearrangement links TRBV11-2 to TRBJ1-6; TRBD1 agrees at 10 bases. Trimming cost V 5 bases and J 0 bases; bases outside gene matches: 7. Germline CDR1 is SGHAT and CDR2 is FQNNGV. The CDR3 is 18 amino acids.

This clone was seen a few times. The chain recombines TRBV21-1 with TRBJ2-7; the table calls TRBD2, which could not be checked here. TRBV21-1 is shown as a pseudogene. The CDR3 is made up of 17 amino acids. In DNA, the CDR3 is TGTGCCAGCAGCAAAGATTTGGACTGTCTGAAGATTCTTCGGCAGTACTTC. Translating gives CASSKDLDCLKILRQYF.

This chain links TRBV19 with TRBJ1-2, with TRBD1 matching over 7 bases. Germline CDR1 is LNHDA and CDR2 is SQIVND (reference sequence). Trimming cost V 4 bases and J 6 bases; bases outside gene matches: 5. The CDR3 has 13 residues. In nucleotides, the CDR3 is TGTGCCAGTAGTAACAGGGGATTCGATGGCTACACCTTC. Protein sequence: CASSNRGFDGYTF. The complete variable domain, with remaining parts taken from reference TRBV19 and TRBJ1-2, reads DGGITQSPKYLFRKEGQNVTLSCEQNLNHDAMYWYRQDPGQGLRLIYYSQIVNDFQKGDIAEGYSVSREKKESFPLTVTSAQKNPTAFYLCASSNRGFDGYTFGSGTRLTVV.

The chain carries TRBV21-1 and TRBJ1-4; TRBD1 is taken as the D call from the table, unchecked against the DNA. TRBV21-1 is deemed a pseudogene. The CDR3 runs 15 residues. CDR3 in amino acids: CASSKGDGRDEKLFF. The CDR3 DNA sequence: TGTGCCAGCAGCAAAGGTGACGGCAGGGATGAAAAACTGTTTTTT.

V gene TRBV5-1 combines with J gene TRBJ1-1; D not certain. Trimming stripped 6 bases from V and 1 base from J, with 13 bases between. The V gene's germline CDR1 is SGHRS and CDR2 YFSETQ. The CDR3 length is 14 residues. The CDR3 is CASNEGGRNTEAFF. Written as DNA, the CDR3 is TGCGCCAGCAATGAGGGCGGCAGGAACACTGAAGCTTTCTTT.

CDR3 coding DNA: TGTGCCACCGGCAGGGATAATGAAAAACTGTTTTTT. Translated: CATGRDNEKLFF. The chain combines TRBV6-5 with TRBJ1-4, with TRBD1 as a possible D gene (5 bases). Germline loops: CDR1 MNHEY, CDR2 SVGAGI. The CDR3 contains 12 residues. The V end lost 10 bases, the J end lost 4 bases, and 10 bases lay between the germline ends.

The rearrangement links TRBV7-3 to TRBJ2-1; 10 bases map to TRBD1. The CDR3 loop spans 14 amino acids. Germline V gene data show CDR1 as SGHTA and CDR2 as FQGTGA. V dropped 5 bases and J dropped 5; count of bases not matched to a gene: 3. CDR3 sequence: CASSRGTGDNEQFF. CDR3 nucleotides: TGTGCCAGCAGCCGCGGGACAGGGGACAATGAGCAGTTCTTC.

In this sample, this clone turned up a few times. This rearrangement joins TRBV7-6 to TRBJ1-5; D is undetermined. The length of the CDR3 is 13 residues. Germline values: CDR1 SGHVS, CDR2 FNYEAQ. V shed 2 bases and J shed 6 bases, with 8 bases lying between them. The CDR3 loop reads CASSLTSLQPQHF. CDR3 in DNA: TGTGCCAGCAGCTTAACATCTCTTCAGCCCCAGCATTTT.

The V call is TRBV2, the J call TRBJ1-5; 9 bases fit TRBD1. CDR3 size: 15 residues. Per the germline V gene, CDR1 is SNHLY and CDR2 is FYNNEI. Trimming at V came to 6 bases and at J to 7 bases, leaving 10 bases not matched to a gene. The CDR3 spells CASRPDRGRGQPQHF. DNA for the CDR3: TGTGCCAGCAGACCAGACAGGGGGAGAGGCCAGCCCCAGCATTTT.

CDR3 nucleotide sequence: TGTGCCAGCTGGACAGGGAGCTACAATGAGCAGTTCTTC. It translates to CASWTGSYNEQFF. The genes are TRBV6-1 and TRBJ2-1; TRBD1 matches at 8 bases. The CDR3 contains 13 residues. Germline V gene data show CDR1 as MNHNS and CDR2 as SASEGT. Unmatched junction bases numbered 3, after V lost 8 bases and J lost 3 bases.

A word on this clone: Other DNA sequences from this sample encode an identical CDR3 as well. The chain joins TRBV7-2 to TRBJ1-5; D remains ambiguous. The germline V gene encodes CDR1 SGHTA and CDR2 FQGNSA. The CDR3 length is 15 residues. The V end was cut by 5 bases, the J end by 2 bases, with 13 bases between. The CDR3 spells CASSPSLQRNQPQHF. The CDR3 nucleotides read TGTGCCAGCAGCCCGTCCCTTCAGCGCAATCAGCCCCAGCATTTT.

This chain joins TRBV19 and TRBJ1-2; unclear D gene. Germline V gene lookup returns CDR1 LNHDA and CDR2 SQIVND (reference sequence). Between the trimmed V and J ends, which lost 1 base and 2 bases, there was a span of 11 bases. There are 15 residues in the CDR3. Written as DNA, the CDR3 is TGTGCCAGTAGTATAGGACGGGCTAGGAACTATGGCTACACCTTC. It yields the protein CASSIGRARNYGYTF.

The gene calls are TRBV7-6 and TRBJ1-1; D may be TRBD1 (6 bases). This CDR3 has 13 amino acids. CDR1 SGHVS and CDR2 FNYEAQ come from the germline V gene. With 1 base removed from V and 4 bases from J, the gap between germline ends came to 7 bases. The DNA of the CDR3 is TGTGCCAGCAGCTTAGACAGGGCCACTGAAGCTTTCTTT. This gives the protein CASSLDRATEAFF.